These T cell receptor beta chains were read from a single sample in a study of shared clonotypes between healthy human individuals. The method was immunoSEQ multiplex PCR; TCRdb's version includes in-frame clones alone and lacks a portion of them. The table lists hundreds of thousands of clones, about 96% of them singletons. Material: naive CD4+ T cells sorted from blood. The receptor set was obtained from a woman in her twenties or thirties in good health. The CDR3 runs from the conserved cysteine through the conserved F or W. The D gene is left open where the match is weak. Clone size is given for some rows only: seen once, a few or many times, or a class if the clone is expanded.

v_call	j_call	d_call	clone_size	cdr3_nt	cdr3_aa
TRBV9	TRBJ2-5	-	-	TGTGCCAGCAGCGGGGGAGGCGGAAAAGAGACCCAGTACTTC	CASSGGGGKETQYF
TRBV14	TRBJ2-1	TRBD2	-	TGTGCCAGCAGCCCGACTACTAGCGGGAGGCTGGGTGAGCAGTTCTTC	CASSPTTSGRLGEQFF
TRBV6-1	TRBJ2-7	TRBD2	-	TGTGCCAGCAGTAAAGATTACTTTAGCGGGAGCTCCTACGAGCAGTACTTC	CASSKDYFSGSSYEQYF
TRBV2	TRBJ2-7	-	-	TGTGCCAGCGGCAGTAGGGGTTTTGATTCCTACGAGCAGTACTTC	CASGSRGFDSYEQYF
TRBV10-2	TRBJ1-5	TRBD1	few	TGCGCCAGCGCACAGGGGATAGAGCCCCAGCATTTT	CASAQGIEPQHF
TRBV19	TRBJ1-4	-	-	TGTGCCAGTAGCAGCCGGGCCACAGGGGAAAAACTGTTTTTT	CASSSRATGEKLFF
TRBV15	TRBJ2-7	-	-	TGTGCCACCAGCAACCCTACGGGACGGATCTCTACCTACGAGCAGTACTTC	CATSNPTGRISTYEQYF
TRBV5-1	TRBJ1-1	-	-	TGCGCCAGCAGCCGCCTGACAGGCGCCAACACTGAAGCTTTCTTT	CASSRLTGANTEAFF
TRBV2	TRBJ2-7	TRBD2	-	TGTGCCAGCTGTCCTCTACTAGCGGGATCAAGCTCCTACGAGCAGTACTTC	CASCPLLAGSSSYEQYF
TRBV15	TRBJ1-1	TRBD1	-	TGTGCCACCAGGACCGGGACAGGGAGACCCACTGAAGCTTTCTTT	CATRTGTGRPTEAFF
TRBV10-1	TRBJ2-7	TRBD1	-	TGCGCCAGCAGCGGGACAGGGGGCTACGAGCAGTACTTC	CASSGTGGYEQYF
TRBV9	TRBJ2-2	-	-	TGTGCCAGCAGCGTAGGGACAATGGGAAGTTCCGGGGAGCTGTTTTTT	CASSVGTMGSSGELFF
TRBV11-2	TRBJ2-1	TRBD2	-	TGTGCCAGCAGCTTGGGACTAGTCAATGAGCAGTTCTTC	CASSLGLVNEQFF
TRBV30	TRBJ1-4	-	-	TGTGCCTGGAGCCTAAGTACAACTAATGAAAAACTGTTTTTT	CAWSLSTTNEKLFF
TRBV28	TRBJ2-5	-	-	TGTGCCAGCAGTTTAGATCGCCCATGGACCCAAGAGACCCAGTACTTC	CASSLDRPWTQETQYF
TRBV29-1	TRBJ2-5	TRBD2	-	TGCAGCGTTGAAGACAGGACTAGCATTATCCCGGGGGAGACCCAGTACTTC	CSVEDRTSIIPGETQYF
TRBV5-1	TRBJ1-4	-	-	TGCGCCAGCAGCACTATGCCGGGTAATGAAAAACTGTTTTTT	CASSTMPGNEKLFF
TRBV4-2	TRBJ1-4	TRBD1	-	TGTGCCAGCAGACAGGGGACTAATGAAAAACTGTTTTTT	CASRQGTNEKLFF
TRBV6-1	TRBJ2-7	-	-	TGTGCCAGCAGTGAGGGTGGGGACCCAGAGCAGTACTTC	CASSEGGDPEQYF
TRBV4-2	TRBJ2-7	TRBD2	-	TGTGCCAGCAGCCAAGGCCAAACTAGCGGAGAAAAATACGAGCAGTACTTC	CASSQGQTSGEKYEQYF
TRBV30	TRBJ2-3	TRBD2	-	TGTGCCTGGAGTGGCGGGACTAGCTTCATAGATACGCAGTATTTT	CAWSGGTSFIDTQYF
TRBV30	TRBJ2-2	TRBD1	-	TGTGCCTTATACAGGGGGTTCGGAGAGCTGTTTTTT	CALYRGFGELFF
TRBV28	TRBJ2-3	-	-	TGTGCCAGCACCCGTAGCGTTTTAGGTACGCAGTATTTT	CASTRSVLGTQYF
TRBV6-5	TRBJ1-6	TRBD1	-	TGTGCCAGCAGTTACCAGGGGGCAGGTAATTCACCCCTCCACTTT	CASSYQGAGNSPLHF
TRBV28	TRBJ2-3	TRBD2	-	TGTGCCAGCAGTCTGGGACTAGCGGGAGGGCCAGATACGCAGTATTTT	CASSLGLAGGPDTQYF
TRBV7-9	TRBJ1-3	-	-	TGTGCCAGCAGCTTAGACCAGGGAAACACCATATATTTT	CASSLDQGNTIYF
TRBV5-1	TRBJ2-7	-	-	TGCGCCAGCAGACAGGGGAGGGACGAGCAGTACTTC	CASRQGRDEQYF
TRBV4-1	TRBJ1-4	TRBD1	-	TGCGCCAGCAGCCGCAGACAGGGAACTAATGAAAAACTGTTTTTT	CASSRRQGTNEKLFF
TRBV6-1	TRBJ1-1	-	-	TGTGCCAGCAGTGCCCAGGGGAGGAACACTGAAGCTTTCTTT	CASSAQGRNTEAFF
TRBV9	TRBJ2-5	-	-	TGTGCCAGCAGCGTCGGGGTAGCGGCCGGGACCCAGTACTTC	CASSVGVAAGTQYF
TRBV2	TRBJ2-1	TRBD2	-	TGTGCCAGCAGGGGACTAGCGGGAGGCTACAATGAGCAGTTCTTC	CASRGLAGGYNEQFF
TRBV30	TRBJ2-1	TRBD2	-	TGTGCCTGGAATTGGTACACCTTGGGACTAGCGGGAGATGCTGAGCAGTTCTTC	CAWNWYTLGLAGDAEQFF
TRBV4-1	TRBJ1-5	TRBD1	-	TGCGCCAGCAGCCAAGCCCCCACAGGGGCTCAGCCCCAGCATTTT	CASSQAPTGAQPQHF
TRBV30	TRBJ1-5	-	-	TGTGCCTGGAGCCCCCAGGGGCGAGGCAGCAATCAGCCCCAGCATTTT	CAWSPQGRGSNQPQHF